These T cell receptor beta chains were read from a single sample in a study of shared clonotypes between healthy human individuals. Assay used: immunoSEQ multiplex PCR; TCRdb lists only in-frame clones, some missing. The profile shows nearly 1,000,000 clones, around three quarters of them singletons. The source material was memory CD4+ T cells sorted from blood. These TCRs come from a man between 18 and 35 years old in good health. The CDR3 runs from the conserved cysteine through the conserved F or W. The D gene is left open where the match is weak. Size values are once, few and many counts, or a class for expanded clones, and some rows have none.

size	V	D	J	CDR3	DNA
once	TRBV12-5	.	TRBJ1-5	CASGLVPGDFLLISNQPQHF	TGTGCTAGTGGTTTGGTACCTGGAGACTTTCTTCTCATTAGCAATCAGCCCCAGCATTTT
.	TRBV5-1	.	TRBJ1-5	CASSLDGEVEQPQHF	TGCGCCAGCAGCTTGGACGGGGAAGTTGAACAGCCCCAGCATTTT
.	TRBV19	TRBD2	TRBJ2-7	CASSTWTSGGNGEQYF	TGTGCCAGTAGTACCTGGACTAGCGGGGGGAATGGAGAGCAGTACTTC
.	TRBV4-2	.	TRBJ2-3	CASSLDPTVPDTQYF	TGTGCCAGCAGCCTCGACCCGACTGTCCCAGATACGCAGTATTTT
.	TRBV19	.	TRBJ2-7	CASSIQSQGEQYF	TGTGCCAGTAGTATACAGTCCCAGGGGGAGCAGTACTTC
.	TRBV10-3	.	TRBJ2-7	CAISEGGGGSYEQYF	TGTGCCATCAGTGAGGGGGGTGGAGGTTCCTACGAGCAGTACTTC
.	TRBV5-1	.	TRBJ1-2	CASSAGGHPGYTF	TGCGCCAGCAGCGCCGGAGGACACCCTGGCTACACCTTC
once	TRBV30	TRBD1	TRBJ1-2	CAWSVQGAGGYTF	TGTGCCTGGAGTGTCCAGGGGGCCGGTGGCTACACCTTC
.	TRBV28	.	TRBJ2-7	CASSKRGSLSYEQYF	TGTGCCAGCTCGAAAAGGGGCAGTTTATCCTACGAGCAGTACTTC
.	TRBV6-5	TRBD1	TRBJ1-1	CASRGGTGNKEAFF	TGTGCCAGCAGGGGGGGGACAGGGAACAAAGAAGCTTTCTTT
.	TRBV11-2	.	TRBJ2-3	CASSPGPGEGTDTQYF	TGTGCCAGCAGCCCTGGCCCGGGGGAGGGCACAGATACGCAGTATTTT
.	TRBV10-3	.	TRBJ1-4	CAISDPDRANEKLFF	TGTGCCATCAGTGATCCTGACAGAGCTAATGAAAAACTGTTTTTT
.	TRBV7-2	.	TRBJ2-3	CASSFGQPTDTQYF	TGTGCCAGCAGCTTTGGGCAGCCCACAGATACGCAGTATTTT
.	TRBV7-2	.	TRBJ1-5	CASSLEPGRLNQPQHF	TGTGCCAGCAGCTTAGAGCCAGGCCGCCTCAATCAGCCCCAGCATTTT
.	TRBV6-6	TRBD1	TRBJ1-5	CASSYPGQNSNQPQHF	TGTGCCAGCAGTTACCCGGGACAGAATAGCAATCAGCCCCAGCATTTT
.	TRBV6-6	.	TRBJ1-5	CASADFGAGNQPQHF	TGTGCCAGCGCGGACTTCGGGGCTGGGAATCAGCCCCAGCATTTT
few	TRBV5-4	.	TRBJ1-6	CASNADGPGNSPLHF	TGTGCCAGCAACGCTGACGGCCCAGGGAATTCACCCCTCCACTTT
once	TRBV28	TRBD2	TRBJ2-1	CASSLSSGGAYNEQFF	TGTGCCAGCAGTTTGTCTAGCGGGGGGGCATACAATGAGCAGTTCTTC
.	TRBV6-1	.	TRBJ1-5	CASCQSGNQPQHF	TGTGCCAGCTGCCAGAGCGGCAATCAGCCCCAGCATTTT
many	TRBV27	.	TRBJ1-5	CASSQQGRQPQHF	TGTGCCAGCAGCCAACAGGGAAGGCAGCCCCAGCATTTT
.	TRBV6-5	.	TRBJ1-2	CASSTPSDGYTF	TGTGCCAGCAGTACCCCTTCCGATGGCTACACCTTC
.	TRBV27	.	TRBJ2-7	CASSLLGLRPEQYF	TGTGCCAGCAGTTTATTGGGACTCCGCCCCGAGCAGTACTTC
.	TRBV10-3	TRBD2	TRBJ2-1	CATGSGTSGSNEQFF	TGTGCCACCGGGTCAGGGACTAGCGGGAGTAATGAGCAGTTCTTC
.	TRBV30	.	TRBJ2-3	CAWTAGNTDTQYF	TGTGCCTGGACGGCAGGTAACACAGATACGCAGTATTTT
.	TRBV5-4	.	TRBJ2-3	CASSLYSSGLSTDTQYF	TGTGCCAGCAGCTTGTACTCAAGCGGGCTTAGCACAGATACGCAGTATTTT
few	TRBV28	TRBD1	TRBJ2-1	CASSSEGAPYNEQFF	TGTGCCAGCAGTTCCGAGGGGGCCCCCTACAATGAGCAGTTCTTC
.	TRBV19	.	TRBJ1-1	CASSIVGRKAFF	TGTGCCAGTAGTATAGTCGGCAGAAAAGCTTTCTTT
.	TRBV6-1	TRBD1	TRBJ2-6	CASSGGSGQGNSGANVLTF	TGTGCCAGCAGTGGGGGTTCAGGACAGGGGAACTCTGGGGCCAACGTCCTGACTTTC
.	TRBV10-3	.	TRBJ2-7	CAISDQGYEQYF	TGTGCCATCAGTGACCAGGGGTACGAGCAGTACTTC
.	TRBV7-2	.	TRBJ2-7	CASSQGGSSYEQYF	TGTGCCAGCAGCCAGGGGGGGAGCTCCTACGAGCAGTACTTC
few	TRBV6-6	.	TRBJ1-1	CASSYLGNTEAFF	TGTGCCAGCAGTTACCTGGGGAACACTGAAGCTTTCTTT
.	TRBV7-6	TRBD1	TRBJ1-6	CASSAQGPQYSPLHF	TGTGCCAGCAGCGCACAGGGGCCGCAATATTCACCCCTCCACTTT
few	TRBV19	.	TRBJ2-2	CATQRNTGELFF	TGTGCCACCCAACGGAACACCGGGGAGCTGTTTTTT
few	TRBV5-1	TRBD1	TRBJ2-7	CASSLGTGTYEQYF	TGCGCCAGCAGCTTGGGGACAGGGACCTACGAGCAGTACTTC
.	TRBV25-1	.	TRBJ1-2	CASSSGRAGALPGYTF	TGTGCCAGCAGTTCCGGACGAGCGGGGGCGCTTCCTGGCTACACCTTC
.	TRBV6-5	.	TRBJ1-2	CASSSGQRGYGYTF	TGTGCCAGCAGTTCTGGACAGAGAGGGTATGGCTACACCTTC
.	TRBV28	TRBD1	TRBJ1-2	CASSPGGAGYGYTF	TGTGCCAGCAGTCCAGGGGGCGCGGGCTATGGCTACACCTTC
.	TRBV5-6	.	TRBJ2-3	CASSLGVGGTDTQYF	TGTGCCAGCAGCTTGGGGGTAGGGGGCACAGATACGCAGTATTTT
.	TRBV4-3	TRBD2	TRBJ2-7	CASSQGIAGAYEQYF	TGCGCCAGCAGCCAAGGGATAGCGGGAGCCTACGAGCAGTACTTC
.	TRBV6-1	.	TRBJ1-3	CASSDNGIHSGNTIYF	TGTGCCAGCAGTGATAATGGGATCCACTCTGGAAACACCATATATTTT
.	TRBV7-9	TRBD1	TRBJ2-2	CASRRRDRADTGELFF	TGTGCCAGCAGACGCCGGGACAGGGCGGACACCGGGGAGCTGTTTTTT
.	TRBV30	TRBD1	TRBJ2-2	CAFFRGTTGELFF	TGTGCCTTTTTCAGGGGGACCACCGGGGAGCTGTTTTTT
.	TRBV18	TRBD1	TRBJ1-5	CASSSQGENQPQHF	TGTGCCAGCTCATCACAGGGGGAAAATCAGCCCCAGCATTTT
.	TRBV6-7	TRBD1	TRBJ2-5	CASSPDRGRSETQYF	TGTGCCAGCAGTCCCGACAGGGGCAGGAGTGAGACCCAGTACTTC
.	TRBV2	.	TRBJ1-6	CANRQTNNSPLHF	TGTGCCAACAGACAGACCAATAATTCACCCCTCCACTTT
once	TRBV7-9	.	TRBJ2-7	CASSSGFSGSYEQYF	TGTGCCAGCAGCTCCGGTTTTTCAGGGTCCTACGAGCAGTACTTC
.	TRBV5-6	TRBD1	TRBJ1-4	CASSGKTGGANEKLFF	TGTGCCAGCAGCGGAAAAACAGGGGGAGCTAATGAAAAACTGTTTTTT
.	TRBV7-2	.	TRBJ2-1	CASSLSYNEQFF	TGTGCCAGCAGCCTCTCCTACAATGAGCAGTTCTTC
.	TRBV7-9	.	TRBJ2-5	CASSHDGPQYQETQYF	TGTGCCAGCAGCCATGATGGACCCCAGTACCAAGAGACCCAGTACTTC
.	TRBV5-6	TRBD1	TRBJ1-1	CASSRDRGRSNTEAFF	TGTGCCAGCAGCCGGGACAGGGGGCGAAGTAACACTGAAGCTTTCTTT
.	TRBV5-4	TRBD2	TRBJ2-3	CASSLGLAGFTDTQYF	TGTGCCAGCAGCCTCGGACTAGCGGGATTCACAGATACGCAGTATTTT